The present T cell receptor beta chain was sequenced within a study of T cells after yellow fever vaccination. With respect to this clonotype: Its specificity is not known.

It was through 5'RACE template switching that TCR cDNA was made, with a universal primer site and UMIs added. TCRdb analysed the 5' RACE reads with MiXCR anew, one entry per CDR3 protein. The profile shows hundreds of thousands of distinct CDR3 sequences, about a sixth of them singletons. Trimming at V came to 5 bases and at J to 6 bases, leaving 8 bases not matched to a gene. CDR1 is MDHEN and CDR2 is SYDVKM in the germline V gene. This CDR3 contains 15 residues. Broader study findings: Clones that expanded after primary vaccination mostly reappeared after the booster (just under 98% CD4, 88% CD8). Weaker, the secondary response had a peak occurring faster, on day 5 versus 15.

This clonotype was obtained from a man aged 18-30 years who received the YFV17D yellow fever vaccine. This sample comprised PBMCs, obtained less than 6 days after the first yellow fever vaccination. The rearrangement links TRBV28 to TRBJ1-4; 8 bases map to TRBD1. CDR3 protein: CASSPWTGKDEKLFF. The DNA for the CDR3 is TGTGCCAGCAGTCCTTGGACAGGGAAAGATGAAAAACTGTTTTTT.